Sequencing of this T cell receptor beta chain was carried out in a study of blood T cell repertoires in COVID-19. TCRdb's table, derived via immunoSEQ multiplex PCR, lists solely in-frame clones and lacks some. Of 100,000 to 150,000 clones listed, around 63% are singletons. In germline, CDR1 is SGHVS, CDR2 FQNEAQ. The CDR3 loop spans 15 amino acids. Trimming took off 6 bases at V and 11 bases at J, with 24 bases between the two ends. The sample comprised peripheral blood. The sequence derives from an older woman with acute or convalescent COVID-19. The V and J genes are TRBV7-8 and TRBJ2-3; perhaps TRBD2 as D (6 bases). In DNA, the CDR3 is TGTGCCAGCAGTAAAGCGGGCGGGTCGGGGTCAGAGCAGTATTTT. Its protein is CASSKAGGSGSEQYF.